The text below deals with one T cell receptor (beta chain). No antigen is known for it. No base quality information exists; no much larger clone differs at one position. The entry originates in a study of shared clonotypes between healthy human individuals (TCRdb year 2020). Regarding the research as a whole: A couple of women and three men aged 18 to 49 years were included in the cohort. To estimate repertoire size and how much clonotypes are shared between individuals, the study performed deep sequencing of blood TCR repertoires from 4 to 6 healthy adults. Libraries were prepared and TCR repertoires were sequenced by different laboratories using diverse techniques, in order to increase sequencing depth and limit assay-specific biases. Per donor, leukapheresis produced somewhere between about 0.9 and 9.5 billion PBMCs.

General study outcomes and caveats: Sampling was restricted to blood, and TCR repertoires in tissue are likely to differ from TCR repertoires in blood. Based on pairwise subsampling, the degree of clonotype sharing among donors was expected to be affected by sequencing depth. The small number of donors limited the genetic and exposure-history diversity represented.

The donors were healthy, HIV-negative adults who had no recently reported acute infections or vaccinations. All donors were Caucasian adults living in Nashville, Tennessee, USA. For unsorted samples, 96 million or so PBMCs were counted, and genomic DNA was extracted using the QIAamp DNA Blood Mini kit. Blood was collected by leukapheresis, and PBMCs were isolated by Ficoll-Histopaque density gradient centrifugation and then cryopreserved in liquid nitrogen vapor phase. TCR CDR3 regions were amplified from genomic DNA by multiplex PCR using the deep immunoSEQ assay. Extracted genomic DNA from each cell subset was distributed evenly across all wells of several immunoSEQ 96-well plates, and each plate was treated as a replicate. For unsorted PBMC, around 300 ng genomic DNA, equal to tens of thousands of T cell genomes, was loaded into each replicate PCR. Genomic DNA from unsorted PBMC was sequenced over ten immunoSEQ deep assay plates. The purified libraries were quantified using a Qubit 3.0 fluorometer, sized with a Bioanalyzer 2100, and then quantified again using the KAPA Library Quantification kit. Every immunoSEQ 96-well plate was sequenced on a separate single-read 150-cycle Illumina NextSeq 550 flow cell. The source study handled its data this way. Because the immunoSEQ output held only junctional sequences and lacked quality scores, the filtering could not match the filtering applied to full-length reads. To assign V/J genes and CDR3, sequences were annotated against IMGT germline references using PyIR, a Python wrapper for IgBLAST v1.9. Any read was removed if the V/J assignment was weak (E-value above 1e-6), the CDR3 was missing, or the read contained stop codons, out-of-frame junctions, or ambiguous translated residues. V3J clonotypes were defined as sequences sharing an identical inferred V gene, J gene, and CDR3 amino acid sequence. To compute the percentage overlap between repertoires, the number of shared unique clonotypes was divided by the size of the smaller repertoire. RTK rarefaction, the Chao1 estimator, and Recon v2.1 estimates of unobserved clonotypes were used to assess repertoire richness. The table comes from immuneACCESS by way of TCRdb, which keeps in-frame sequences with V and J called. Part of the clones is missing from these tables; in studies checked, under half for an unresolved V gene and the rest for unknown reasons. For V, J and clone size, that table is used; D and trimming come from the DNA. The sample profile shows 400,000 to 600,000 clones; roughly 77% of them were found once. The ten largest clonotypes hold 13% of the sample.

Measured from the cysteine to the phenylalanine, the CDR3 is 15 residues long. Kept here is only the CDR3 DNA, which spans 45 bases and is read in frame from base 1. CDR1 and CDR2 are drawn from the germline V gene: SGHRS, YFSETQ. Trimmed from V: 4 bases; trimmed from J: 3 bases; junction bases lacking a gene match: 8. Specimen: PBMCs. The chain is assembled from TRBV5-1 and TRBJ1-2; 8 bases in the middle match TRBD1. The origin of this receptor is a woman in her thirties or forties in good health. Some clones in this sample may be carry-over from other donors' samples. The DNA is TGCGCCAGCAGCCCAAGAGCGACAGGGGACTATGGCTACACCTTC. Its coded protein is CASSPRATGDYGYTF.